These 30 T cell receptor beta chains originate from one sample sequenced in a study of blood T cell repertoires in COVID-19. The table came from immunoSEQ multiplex PCR; TCRdb's copy has only in-frame clones and leaves some out. Seen here are some 250,000 clones, around 84% observed once, and the top ten hold 6% to 9%. The sequencing input was peripheral blood. These receptors originate from a woman in her seventies with active or convalescent COVID-19.

The V and J genes are TRBV3-1 (or the pseudogene TRBV3-2) and TRBJ2-2, with D maybe TRBD2 (6 bases). V lost 3 bases, J lost 1 base, and 9 bases lay in between. The germline gives CDR1 LGHDT, CDR2 YNNKEL (reference sequence). The CDR3 spans 15 residues. CDR3 sequence (DNA): TGTGCCAGCAGCCACCCTAGCGAGAACACCGGGGAGCTGTTTTTT. It specifies CASSHPSENTGELFF.

This chain uses TRBV5-4 with TRBJ2-2; D is possibly TRBD2 (5 bases). The CDR3 covers 15 residues. The germline gives CDR1 SGHNT, CDR2 YYREEE (reference sequence). Trimming removed 3 bases at V and 5 bases at J, with 14 bases between. The CDR3 protein is CASSSRGVGTGELFF. CDR3 nucleotides: TGTGCCAGCAGCTCCCGGGGTGTAGGAACCGGGGAGCTGTTTTTT. Full variable domain (remainder filled in from reference TRBV5-4 and TRBJ2-2): ETGVTQSPTHLIKTRGQQVTLRCSSQSGHNTVSWYQQALGQGPQFIFQYYREEENGRGNFPPRFSGLQFPNYSSELNVNALELDDSALYLCASSSRGVGTGELFFGEGSRLTVL.

The chain is built from TRBV4-3 and TRBJ2-2, with unresolved D. CDR1 and CDR2 from the germline V gene are LGHNA and YSLEER. The V end was cut by 1 base, the J end by 3 bases, with 6 bases between. This CDR3 contains 14 residues. The CDR3 loop is CASSQVGYTGELFF. CDR3 in DNA: TGCGCCAGCAGCCAAGTTGGCTACACCGGGGAGCTGTTTTTT.

V and J are TRBV6-5 and TRBJ1-3; no clear D gene. The CDR3 runs 11 residues. Germline V gene lookup returns CDR1 MNHEY and CDR2 SVGAGI. The V and J ends lost 6 bases and 2 bases respectively, with 2 bases between them. This CDR3 is CASSTGNTIYF. CDR3 nucleotide sequence: TGTGCCAGCAGCACTGGAAACACCATATATTTT.

The CDR3 DNA is TGTGCCAGCAGCCGAACGGGACAGGGGTATCAGCCCCAGCATTTT. Translating gives CASSRTGQGYQPQHF. V and J are TRBV27 and TRBJ1-5; 10 nucleotides match TRBD1. The CDR3 length is 15 residues. V lost 6 bases, J lost 5 bases, and 7 bases stayed unmatched. CDR1 and CDR2 from the germline V gene are MNHEY and SMNVEV (reference sequence).

The J gene is TRBJ1-2, the V gene TRBV24-1, with TRBD1 identical over 8 bases. The ends lost 3 bases at V and 2 bases at J; junction bases unmatched: 1. CDR1 KGHDR and CDR2 SFDVKD come from the germline V gene. There are 14 residues in the CDR3. The CDR3 region has the DNA TGTGCCACCAGTGATCGGGACAGGAACTATGGCTACACCTTC. Its protein is CATSDRDRNYGYTF.

This clone turned up a few times. The gene calls are TRBV7-2 and TRBJ1-2; unclear D gene. From germline, CDR1 is SGHTA and CDR2 FQGNSA. The V end lost 3 bases, the J end lost 7 bases, and 15 bases lay between the germline ends. The CDR3 loop spans 14 amino acids. The CDR3, as DNA: TGTGCCAGCAGCTTGGGCGGGCAGATTTTTGGCTACACCTTC. This encodes CASSLGGQIFGYTF.

J is TRBJ2-2 and V is TRBV6-2 or TRBV6-3; 7 bases are shared with TRBD1. Germline CDR1 MNHEY, CDR2 SVGEGT. Trimming took 1 base from V and 3 from J; bases not matched to a gene: 5. The length of the CDR3 is 16 residues. In DNA, the CDR3 is TGTGCCAGCAGTTACTTCCTTGGGACAGACACCGGGGAGCTGTTTTTT. This translates into CASSYFLGTDTGELFF.

This clone was found once. The rearrangement uses TRBV11-2 and TRBJ1-5; TRBD1 matches at 7 bases. Germline CDR1 reads SGHAT; CDR2 reads FQNNGV. V shed 6 bases, J shed 4 bases, and the junction held 6 bases outside the gene matches. The CDR3 runs to 14 residues. This chain's CDR3 is CASSLDRFNQPQHF. Here the CDR3 DNA reads TGTGCCAGCAGTTTGGACAGGTTTAATCAGCCCCAGCATTTT. The complete variable domain, with remaining parts taken from reference TRBV11-2 and TRBJ1-5, reads EAGVAQSPRYKIIEKRQSVAFWCNPISGHATLYWYQQILGQGPKLLIQFQNNGVVDDSQLPKDRFSAERLKGVDSTLKIQPAKLEDSAVYLCASSLDRFNQPQHFGDGTRLSIL.

V gene TRBV5-1 combines with J gene TRBJ2-3, with a possible D match to TRBD1 (6 bases). This CDR3 region has 17 residues. The V gene lost 2 bases and the J gene lost 2 bases, with 18 bases spanning the gap. Germline lookup yields CDR1 SGHRS and CDR2 YFSETQ. CDR3 protein: CASSFGTNTYSTDTQYF. The CDR3 nucleotides read TGCGCCAGCAGCTTCGGGACAAATACCTACTCCACAGATACGCAGTATTTT.

The rearrangement joins TRBV6-5 to TRBJ1-2, with 7 positions matching TRBD1. In germline, CDR1 is MNHEY, CDR2 SVGAGI. V was pared by 8 bases and J by 13 bases, with 13 bases of the junction left unmatched. This CDR3 comprises 12 residues. The CDR3 DNA is TGTGCCAGCCGGAAAGCGGACAGGTTTGGCACCTTC. It specifies CASRKADRFGTF.

The gene calls are TRBV3-1 (or the pseudogene TRBV3-2) and TRBJ1-2; D ambiguous. V was shortened by 1 base and J by 8 bases, with 14 bases between the two germline ends. The CDR3 loop spans 14 amino acids. Germline lookup yields CDR1 LGHDT and CDR2 YNNKEL (reference sequence). CDR3 sequence: CASSQGRPLGGYTF. CDR3 nucleotides: TGTGCCAGCAGCCAAGGGCGACCTTTGGGCGGCTACACCTTC.

This clone showed up many times. V and J are TRBV6-2 or TRBV6-3 and TRBJ1-6; 10 bases are shared with TRBD1. The V segment lost 5 bases and the J segment 7 bases; nucleotides outside the gene matches: 11. The V gene's germline CDR1 is MNHEY and CDR2 SVGEGT. The CDR3 totals 17 residues. The CDR3 sequence: CASSPRGTGVGNSPLHF. DNA for the CDR3: TGTGCCAGCAGTCCGCGTGGGACAGGGGTAGGCAATTCACCCCTCCACTTT.

The rearrangement links TRBV7-2 to TRBJ2-7, with 9 nucleotides matching TRBD2. V gave up 5 bases and J gave up 3 bases; unmatched junction bases: 2. Germline V gene data show CDR1 as SGHTA and CDR2 as FQGNSA. There are 13 residues in the CDR3. CDR3 amino acids: CASSLSGGYEQYF. Here the CDR3 DNA reads TGTGCCAGCAGCCTTAGCGGGGGCTACGAGCAGTACTTC.

The J gene is TRBJ1-2, the V gene TRBV3-1 (or the pseudogene TRBV3-2), with D maybe TRBD1 (5 bases). V lost 3 bases to trimming and J lost 5 bases, with 10 bases between them. The CDR3 extends over 13 amino acids. Germline V lookup: CDR1 LGHDT, CDR2 YNNKEL (reference sequence). CDR3 residues: CASSQGPEYGYTF. Here the CDR3 DNA reads TGTGCCAGCAGCCAGGGGCCGGAGTATGGCTACACCTTC.

In this sample, this clone turned up once. V is TRBV5-1 and J is TRBJ2-6; no clear D gene. Trimming left V 0 bases short and J 2 bases short, with 9 bases between. The CDR3 has 16 residues. CDR1 is SGHRS and CDR2 is YFSETQ in the germline V gene. CDR3 nucleotides: TGCGCCAGCAGCTTGGACGGTTCTCCTGGGGCCAACGTCCTGACTTTC. Protein product: CASSLDGSPGANVLTF. The full variable domain, in which reference TRBV5-1 and TRBJ2-6 provide the parts outside the CDR3, is KAGVTQTPRYLIKTRGQQVTLSCSPISGHRSVSWYQQTPGQGLQFLFEYFSETQRNKGNFPGRFSGRQFSNSRSEMNVSTLELGDSALYLCASSLDGSPGANVLTFGAGSRLTVL.

The V call is TRBV6-5, the J call TRBJ1-1, with D possibly TRBD1 on 5 matching bases. V shed 6 bases and J shed 4 bases, with 18 bases lying between them. Germline V gene sequence: CDR1 MNHEY, CDR2 SVGAGI. The CDR3 has 15 amino acids. The CDR3 coding sequence is TGTGCCAGCAGCGGAGGGGCGGGCCTAGGCACTGAAGCTTTCTTT. Translating it yields CASSGGAGLGTEAFF.

This clone was observed a few times. The chain combines TRBV6-5 with TRBJ1-1; D is unclear. Germline V gene data show CDR1 as MNHEY and CDR2 as SVGAGI. The CDR3 is 14 residues long. V shed 6 bases and J shed 2 bases, with 13 bases lying between them. The chain's CDR3 is CASRPSFTNTEAFF. CDR3 DNA sequence: TGTGCCAGCAGGCCGAGTTTTACTAACACTGAAGCTTTCTTT.

V and J are TRBV9 and TRBJ2-2; D call uncertain. The germline CDR1 and CDR2 sequences are SGDLS and YYNGEE. V dropped 4 bases and J dropped 5 bases, with 9 bases sitting between them. The CDR3 consists of 13 residues. CDR3 protein: CASSPLSTGELFF. CDR3 in DNA: TGTGCCAGCAGCCCCCTTAGTACCGGGGAGCTGTTTTTT.

A word on this clone: This CDR3 is also generated by other DNA sequences in the sample. V usage is TRBV12-3 or TRBV12-4 and J usage is TRBJ2-7; D unclear. This CDR3 has 13 residues. The V end was cut by 1 base, the J end by 3 bases, with 7 bases between. CDR3 sequence: CASSLGQLYEQYF. In nucleotides, the CDR3 is TGTGCCAGCAGTTTAGGACAACTCTACGAGCAGTACTTC.

V gene TRBV6-5 combines with J gene TRBJ1-2, with D perhaps matching TRBD1 (6 bases). Trimming left V 7 bases short and J 1 base short, with 16 bases between. Germline CDR1 reads MNHEY; CDR2 reads SVGAGI. The CDR3 runs 15 residues. The CDR3 region has the DNA TGTGCCAGCACCGAGGGGGTCGGGGATAACTATGGCTACACCTTC. This gives the protein CASTEGVGDNYGYTF.

This clone was seen a few times. This chain connects TRBV7-9 to TRBJ1-1; TRBD1 is a possible D gene (5 bases). The CDR3 length is 11 residues. The germline V gene has CDR1 SEHNR and CDR2 FQNEAQ (reference sequence). The V end lost 6 bases, the J end lost 8 bases, and 10 bases lay between the germline ends. The CDR3 DNA reads TGTGCCAGCAGTTCTGACAGAGAAGCTTTCTTT. This encodes CASSSDREAFF.

The chain employs TRBV7-3 and TRBJ2-7, with a possible D match to TRBD2 (6 bases). Germline lookup yields CDR1 SGHTA and CDR2 FQGTGA. Trimming stripped 5 bases from V and 0 bases from J, with 14 bases between. The CDR3 is 15 amino acids. The CDR3, as DNA: TGTGCCAGCAGCCCGGGGGTGATGCTCTCCTACGAGCAGTACTTC. This translates into CASSPGVMLSYEQYF.

V usage is TRBV9 and J usage is TRBJ2-7, with D hard to call. This CDR3 comprises 12 residues. Germline V lookup: CDR1 SGDLS, CDR2 YYNGEE. Trimming pared 2 bases from V and 6 bases from J, leaving 9 bases between. CDR3 loop: CASSVLNSEQYF. CDR3 nucleotides: TGTGCCAGCAGCGTTTTAAATTCCGAGCAGTACTTC.

This chain links TRBV6-5 with TRBJ2-7; D perhaps matches TRBD1 (5 bases). This CDR3 is 14 amino acids long. Per germline, CDR1 MNHEY and CDR2 SVGAGI. Between the trimmed V and J ends, which lost 6 bases and 2 bases, there was a span of 14 bases. CDR3 bases: TGTGCCAGCAGCCACACAGGAAAACCCTACGAGCAGTACTTC. This sequence encodes CASSHTGKPYEQYF.

J is TRBJ1-2 and V is TRBV6-5; 7 bases are a match to TRBD1. Germline CDR1 reads MNHEY; CDR2 reads SVGAGI. V was clipped by 0 bases and J by 5 bases; unmatched bases: 3. The CDR3 is made up of 14 amino acids. CDR3 region: CASSYSRTGYGYTF. The CDR3 nucleotides are TGTGCCAGCAGTTACTCTCGGACAGGATATGGCTACACCTTC.

CDR3 amino acids: CASSAQQETQYF. CDR3 nucleotides: TGTGCCAGTAGTGCTCAGCAAGAGACCCAGTACTTC. V usage is TRBV19 and J usage is TRBJ2-5; D call uncertain. V dropped 5 bases and J dropped 2 bases, with 6 bases sitting between them. Per the germline V gene, CDR1 is LNHDA and CDR2 is SQIVND (reference sequence). The CDR3 runs 12 residues.

The rearrangement links TRBV27 to TRBJ1-2, with 8 positions matching TRBD1. Germline CDR1 is MNHEY and CDR2 is SMNVEV (reference sequence). CDR3 length: 13 residues. With V trimmed by 6 bases and J by 8 bases, 8 bases remained unmatched. The CDR3 sequence: CASRVSGGEGYTF. The CDR3 bases are TGTGCCAGCAGGGTTTCAGGGGGCGAGGGCTACACCTTC.

This clone was seen a few times. V usage is TRBV10-1 and J usage is TRBJ1-2; possible D gene TRBD1, 6 bases. The CDR3 extends over 13 amino acids. Germline CDR1 is WNHNN and CDR2 is SYGVQD (reference sequence). V was shortened by 3 bases and J by 4 bases, with 9 bases between the two germline ends. CDR3 sequence: CASSDGDTYGYTF. The CDR3 DNA sequence: TGCGCCAGCAGTGATGGGGACACCTATGGCTACACCTTC.

This sequence joins TRBV18 and TRBJ1-2, with 11 bases that match TRBD1. V lost 5 bases, J lost 4 bases, and 6 bases stayed unmatched. CDR1 is KGHSH, CDR2 LQKENI, per germline. The CDR3 contains 15 residues. The CDR3 sequence: CASSEDRGHSYGYTF. Here the CDR3 DNA reads TGTGCCAGCTCAGAGGACAGGGGGCATAGCTATGGCTACACCTTC.